This T cell receptor beta chain was observed in a study of cytomegalovirus exposure and HLA in healthy donors (dated by TCRdb to the late 2010s). Regarding the study in general: An earlier analysis of several hundred of the donors reported 250 to 350 Gb of sequence data and some 100 million unique TCR beta sequences from 150 million to 200 million T cells. About 310 gigabases of sequencing data and 70 million to 100 million unique TCR sequences were included in an early release covering about 700 HLA-typed donors. Of the approximately 400 genotyped donors, around 81% fell in the genetic ancestry cluster associated with self-reported Caucasian donors. The study was designed to test whether signatures of past pathogen exposure could be identified by cataloging public T cell receptors. The T cell repertoires of around 730 subjects were profiled by immunosequencing and related to cytomegalovirus serostatus. Besides the first cohort of approximately 670 subjects, a separate validation cohort made up of 120 different subjects was used. The study combined high-throughput TCR immunosequencing, statistical association of individual TCRs with disease status, and machine learning to predict cytomegalovirus infection status. A later analysis re-analyzed previously published TCR beta repertoires from 660 or so donors and added high-resolution HLA genotyping to study TCR occurrence patterns. In the later analysis, no new phenotypic data were used to find candidate immune exposures; instead, reliance was placed on TCR beta sequences and their occurrence across donors. In an earlier analysis of around 540 of the donors, high-throughput TCR beta sequencing was used to judge whether each TCR beta V gene segment behaved as functional or pseudogenic. Donor age, sex, ethnicity and CMV serostatus were collected together with the repertoire data. In a later genetic analysis, genome-wide SNP genotypes for about three fifths of the roughly 670 donors were used, and that subset was treated as a discovery cohort. All discovery cohort repertoires had been generated using a single sequencing platform. HLA typing covered class I and class II loci at four-digit resolution. The number of donors typed differed by locus, with 629-630 for A, B, C, DRB1 and DQB1, roughly 520 for DQA1, over 600 for DPA1, and over 400 for DPB1. Four or five DR-DQ haplotypes were handled as single units for association and clustering because linkage in the cohort was strong. On average, roughly 250,000 unique TCR beta nucleotide sequences were sequenced per donor among a few hundred genotyped donors of the cohort, with approximately 18% of those sequences being non-productive.

As regards this clone: This clone's antigen is unknown. Within one base of it there is no much larger clone, and no base qualities were kept.

What the authors observed across the whole study: A later analysis found that HLA-associated TCR beta chains were more clonally expanded and had lower generation probabilities than equally common non-associated chains. A later genetic analysis associated a missense DCLRE1C variant with V-gene and J-gene trimming of TCR beta chains, and an independent cohort replicated the association. Linkage disequilibrium might explain the correlated functional status among segregating V segments, but an unknown experimental factor could not be ruled out. Because counts were too low, some 16 rarely observed V segments, including chromosome 9 orphons, were excluded from the earlier analysis of about 500 of the donors. A further reported finding was that TCR beta sequences accurately predicted the HLA-A and HLA-B alleles for most subjects in the first cohort. The study listed 150 to 200 TCR beta chains as associated with cytomegalovirus. Across donors, most TCR sequences were observed very rarely, whereas some public TCRs were present in many individuals. In an earlier analysis of approximately 600 of the donors, most TCR beta V segments were observed in productive rearrangements about 90% or about 30% of the time, broadly matching IMGT annotations. The sequencing pipeline was judged likely to have produced a cluster of highly shared sequence variants as a technical artifact. According to a later genetic analysis, donors in an Asian-associated ancestry cluster had fewer N-insertions in productive TCRs than the approximately 630-donor mean. The cohort was sequenced for TCR beta chains only, and without alpha or paired-chain data the features that could be detected were limited. In vitro tests confirmed that a few of the cytomegalovirus-associated TCR beta chains recognize cytomegalovirus antigens. In a later analysis, the rate of TCR association differed among HLA loci, with DRB1 alleles having the most associated TCRs and HLA-C alleles having the fewest. Immune exposure information for the cohort was limited to CMV serostatus. The classifier was reported to diagnose cytomegalovirus status with high specificity and sensitivity in both the original cohort and the validation cohort. HLA typing was unavailable for some donors at each locus, so association tests used only the typed subset. According to a later analysis, parvovirus B19, influenza, CMV and Epstein-Barr virus appeared linked to several top co-occurrence clusters. Most CMV-associated TCR beta chains appeared to be HLA-restricted in a later analysis, and the HLA associations seemed to be driven largely by CMV exposure. Sequencing depth was assumed to be roughly uniform across donors in the presence/absence analyses, though that assumption may not hold. When HLA alleles, especially DR and DQ, strongly co-occurred, TCR associations were difficult to assign to individual alleles. The authors suggested that the approach could potentially be extended to other disease states and immunological phenotypes. The 87-base-pair reads could not distinguish some IMGT-functional V segments, including TRBV6-2 and TRBV6-3, so those segments were excluded. In a later analysis, around 17,000 TCR beta sequences were associated with specific HLA alleles at a false discovery rate of 0.05.

The CDR3 covers 15 residues, taking in both the cysteine and the phenylalanine. The only DNA kept is the CDR3, 45 bases in frame from the first base. Sequences SGHTA (CDR1) and FQGNSA (CDR2) are obtained from the germline V gene. V was cut back by 1 base and J by 8 bases, leaving a gap of 15 bases between them. In total, just over 650 healthy bone marrow donors made up the cohort. All cohort members were sampled while nominally healthy, although unrecorded immune exposures were likely present. Of the 670 or so cohort members, around 290 had positive CMV serostatus and roughly 330 had negative CMV serostatus, and CMV serostatus was not recorded for the donor. Each donor provided a peripheral blood sample, and peripheral blood mononuclear cells were used for TCR beta sequencing. The Qiagen DNeasy Blood Extraction Kit was used to extract genomic DNA from the blood cell samples. The method was the immunoSEQ multiplex PCR assay. The multiplex PCR relied on a mix of 60 forward primers for TCR Vbeta segments and 13 reverse primers for TCR Jbeta segments. A multiplex PCR assay on genomic DNA amplified the CDR3 region of rearranged TCR beta genes. On the Illumina HiSeq System, the amplified TCR beta libraries were sequenced as 87-base-pair reads. Turning to the authors' computational methods: In a later analysis, tens of millions of unique TCR beta chains were counted across the 690 or so repertoires, and some 10 million of these chains were shared by at least two donors. A nearest-neighbor algorithm error-corrected the raw reads and collapsed the reads into unique sequences, merging closely related sequences to remove PCR and sequencing errors. CDR3 sequences were aligned to IMGT reference sequences to assign V, D and J gene segments. For a sequence to be retained, at least a six-nucleotide match to both a V gene segment and a J gene segment was required. Rearrangements were classified as productive when the CDR3 lacked stop codons and remained in frame with V and J, and all other rearrangements were classified as non-productive. Following IMGT convention, CDR3 was defined as the stretch from the second conserved V-encoded cysteine to the conserved J-encoded phenylalanine. Sequences without an unambiguous match to a single V gene segment were excluded from the earlier analysis of about 600 of the donors. In an earlier analysis of approximately 550 of the donors, V segments were called functional above 56.7% productive rearrangements and were called segregating when the between-donor standard deviation exceeded 5%. A statistical classification framework was built for diagnosing cytomegalovirus status from the catalog of TCR beta chain sequences. A later analysis assigned V and J genes by comparing TCR nucleotide sequences with IMGT/GENE-DB human TR gene sequences. In a later analysis, CDR3 sequences and most-parsimonious VDJ recombination scenarios were assigned using the TCRdist pipeline. In a later analysis, each TCR beta chain was defined by its CDR3 amino acid sequence together with its V-gene family, and reads lacking a unique V-gene family were excluded. To address suspected cross-contamination and a sequencing artifact, a later analysis removed a few hundred highly shared, low-generation-probability nucleotide sequences. In a later analysis, a clonal expansion index for each public chain was calculated from normalized within-repertoire ranks of inferred template counts. In a later analysis, generation probabilities were computed using a VDJ recombination model fitted to out-of-frame rearrangements, and the results were checked against IGoR. In a later analysis, TCR-TCR, TCR-HLA and TCR-CMV co-occurrence was scored with hypergeometric tests, and a repertoire-size bias correction was applied to TCR pairs. In a later analysis, false discovery rates were estimated by permuting HLA or CMV assignments 20 times. In a later analysis, co-occurring TCRs were grouped using DBSCAN, and TCRdist sequence similarity was added for clustering within HLA-allele-positive subsets. Co-occurrence clustering excluded repertoires with fewer than 30,000 or more than 120,000 public chains, plus five with anomalous nucleotide sharing. TCRdb obtained this table from immuneACCESS and retained in-frame rearrangements with V and J assigned. These tables miss some clones; where compared with another copy, unresolved V genes account for less than half of the shortfall, and the remainder is unexplained. V and J calls and clone size are those listed in that table; D and trimming were worked out from the DNA. A total of approximately 110,000 clones appear in this sample, around three quarters of them only once. The ten largest clones take up around 3.5% of the sample.

The source is a human donor in good health. Material for sequencing was PBMCs. The sequence links TRBV7-2 to TRBJ2-1; TRBD1 is a weak D gene call, 5 bases matching. The bases read TGTGCCAGCAGCTTAGGCAGGGCCCGGGTGGATGAGCAGTTCTTC. This gives the protein CASSLGRARVDEQFF.